Listed here are 2 T cell receptor beta chains from one sample, sequenced in a study of shared clonotypes between healthy human individuals. The table came from immunoSEQ multiplex PCR; TCRdb's copy has only in-frame clones and leaves some out. Of about 2 million clones in the sample, 90% to 95% were seen once. Specimen: naive CD4+ T cells sorted from blood. This sample's subset: CD45RA+ positively selected. The receptors shown here come from a man aged 18 to 30 in good health.

The chain links TRBV10-3 to TRBJ2-4; D gene ambiguous. CDR1 and CDR2 (germline): ENHRY, SYGVKD. This CDR3 region has 12 residues. Deletions cut 2 bases from V and 6 bases from J, with 5 bases between. The CDR3 coding sequence is TGTGCCATCAGTGAGGGGCCAAACATTCAGTACTTC. Amino acids: CAISEGPNIQYF.

This chain uses TRBV6-6 with TRBJ2-1; D not resolved. From germline, CDR1 is MNHNY and CDR2 SVGAGI (reference sequence). Trimming stripped 2 bases from V and 8 bases from J, with 10 bases between. The CDR3 sequence is 13 residues long. The CDR3: CASSYRRADEQFF. CDR3 nucleotides: TGTGCCAGCAGTTACCGTAGAGCCGATGAGCAGTTCTTC.